This entry lists 17 T cell receptor beta chains sequenced from one sample in a study of shared clonotypes between healthy human individuals. Clones were sequenced by immunoSEQ multiplex PCR, and TCRdb holds only the in-frame ones, with some missing. The sample gives about 2.4 million clones, just over 90% of which show up once; under 0.15% is in the top ten. Sequenced input: naive CD4+ T cells sorted from blood. Subset: CD45RA+ positively selected. Every receptor here comes from a man between 18 and 29 years old in good health.

This clone was seen only a few times. The CDR3 DNA follows: TGTGCCATCAGCCTAAGGGACAATGAGCAGTTCTTC. Protein product: CAISLRDNEQFF. The chain employs TRBV10-3 and TRBJ2-1; D unresolved. V shed 6 bases and J shed 5 bases, with 8 bases lying between them. The CDR3 is 12 amino acids. Germline CDR1 reads ENHRY; CDR2 reads SYGVKD.

With regard to this clone: The junction and the germline gene differ at one end; a read error may be behind it. The rearrangement uses TRBV7-9 and TRBJ2-6; no definite D call. Germline CDR1 is SEHNR and CDR2 is FQNEAQ (reference sequence). The CDR3 consists of 13 residues. CDR3 nucleotides: TGTGCCAGCAGCTCCCAGGACGCGCCCCGACCGTCTTTC. Amino acid sequence: CASSSQDAPRPSF. The whole variable domain, filled in from reference TRBV7-9 and TRBJ2-6, reads DTGVSQNPRHKITKRGQNVTFRCDPISEHNRLYWYRQTLGQGPEFLTYFQNEAQLEKSRLLSDRFSAERPKGSFSTLEIQRTEQGDSAMYLCASSSQDAPRPSFGAGSRLTVL.

CDR3 protein: CASSWGDEQFF. CDR3 DNA sequence: TGTGCCAGCAGCTGGGGGGATGAGCAGTTCTTC. This chain joins TRBV7-9 and TRBJ2-1; D may be TRBD2 (6 bases). The CDR3 is 11 amino acids. Between the trimmed V and J ends, which lost 4 bases and 8 bases, there was a span of 6 bases. Germline V gene sequence: CDR1 SEHNR, CDR2 FQNEAQ (reference sequence).

CDR3 amino acids: CASSVGGQGTDTQYF. The CDR3 DNA sequence: TGTGCCAGCAGCGTTGGGGGACAGGGGACAGATACGCAGTATTTT. This sequence joins TRBV5-4 and TRBJ2-3; 10 bases line up with TRBD1. The V segment lost 4 bases and the J segment 3 bases; nucleotides outside the gene matches: 5. Germline lookup yields CDR1 SGHNT and CDR2 YYREEE (reference sequence). The CDR3 loop spans 15 amino acids.

Comment on this clone: The same CDR3 can be traced to other DNA sequences in this sample. This chain uses TRBV20-1 with TRBJ2-1, with D uncertain. The length of the CDR3 is 10 residues. In germline, CDR1 is DFQATT, CDR2 SNEGSKA (reference sequence). Between the trimmed V and J ends, which lost 4 bases and 8 bases, there was a span of 6 bases. CDR3 loop: CSATRDEQFF. CDR3 nucleotides: TGCAGTGCTACTCGGGATGAGCAGTTCTTC.

This chain joins TRBV2 and TRBJ1-1, with TRBD1 matching 8 bases. Germline V gene lookup returns CDR1 SNHLY and CDR2 FYNNEI. V lost 6 bases, J lost 12 bases, and 15 bases stayed unmatched. This CDR3 is 14 amino acids long. In nucleotides, the CDR3 is TGTGCCAGCAGGTTCGACAGGGGAAAGGAGGGAACTTTCTTT. Its translation is CASRFDRGKEGTFF.

This CDR3 is CASRTAHTEAFF. As DNA, the CDR3 is TGTGCCAGTAGGACAGCACATACTGAAGCTTTCTTT. The chain links TRBV2 to TRBJ1-1; tentative D call: TRBD1 (6 bases). V was clipped by 9 bases and J by 5 bases, with 13 bases between them. Per germline, CDR1 SNHLY and CDR2 FYNNEI. This CDR3 contains 12 residues.

V and J are TRBV30 and TRBJ2-5; a weak D match, TRBD1 (7 bases). CDR3 length: 14 residues. V lost 3 bases, J lost 5 bases, and 16 bases lay in between. Germline V gene sequence: CDR1 GTSNPN, CDR2 SVGIG (reference sequence). The DNA for the CDR3 is TGTGCCTGGAGGGCCAGGGGGGCTCGGGAGACCCAGTACTTC. It encodes CAWRARGARETQYF.

The chain couples TRBV5-4 to TRBJ1-2; D is unclear. This CDR3 has 13 residues. Germline V lookup: CDR1 SGHNT, CDR2 YYREEE (reference sequence). V shed 3 bases and J shed 2 bases, with 8 bases lying between them. The CDR3 region has the DNA TGTGCCAGCAGCTCGGACGCAAACTATGGCTACACCTTC. Its protein is CASSSDANYGYTF.

The chain links TRBV6-5 to TRBJ1-1, with D perhaps matching TRBD1 (6 bases). Germline V CDR1 and CDR2: MNHEY, SVGAGI. The V gene lost 4 bases and the J gene lost 10 bases, with 22 bases spanning the gap. The CDR3 is 15 amino acids. The CDR3 spells CASSSSRDIFKGAFF. DNA of the CDR3: TGTGCCAGCAGTTCGTCCCGGGACATTTTTAAGGGAGCTTTCTTT.

Regarding this clone: No conserved phenylalanine or tryptophan ends this CDR3, so it is likely a read error. It is unclear where the CDR3 begins or ends on the DNA, so no DNA is shown, and the CDR3 is as TCRdb lists it. The rearrangement links TRBV2 to TRBJ2-4; the table assigns TRBD1, which was not confirmed against the DNA. The CDR3 length is 13 residues, termini included. CDR1 and CDR2 (germline): SNHLY, FYNNEI. The CDR3 sequence: CASSETGTDGILS.

The chain combines TRBV7-2 with TRBJ2-3; TRBD1 aligns across 8 bases. The V gene end was trimmed by 3 bases and the J gene end by 2 bases; junction bases not matched to a gene: 10. The CDR3 is 17 amino acids. Germline values: CDR1 SGHTA, CDR2 FQGNSA. The CDR3 protein is CASSFRGRGRNTDTQYF. CDR3 coding DNA: TGTGCCAGCAGCTTCCGGGGCAGGGGGCGAAACACAGATACGCAGTATTTT.

The rearrangement joins TRBV5-4 to TRBJ2-5; tentatively, D is TRBD1 or TRBD2 (6 bases each). Germline values: CDR1 SGHNT, CDR2 YYREEE (reference sequence). The CDR3 has 13 residues. Trimming took off 5 bases at V and 9 bases at J, with 17 bases between the two ends. CDR3 sequence (DNA): TGTGCCAGCAGTTTTGGACAGCCGGGGGCCCAGTACTTC. Its translation is CASSFGQPGAQYF.

The chain couples TRBV11-2 to TRBJ2-7, with 8 bases fitting TRBD1. Trimming cost V 5 bases and J 7 bases; bases outside gene matches: 16. CDR1 is SGHAT and CDR2 is FQNNGV in the germline V gene. The CDR3 is 16 amino acids. CDR3 DNA: TGTGCCAGCAGCAACACCAAGGGGCGGACAGGGTTAGAGCAGTACTTC. Translating gives CASSNTKGRTGLEQYF.

CDR3 nucleotide sequence: TGTGCCAGCAGTTACTCGGATGGGACAGGGAACTCCGAGCAGTACTTC. It specifies CASSYSDGTGNSEQYF. The chain couples TRBV6-5 to TRBJ2-5, with TRBD1 identical over 9 bases. The J call is doubtful: the DNA matches TRBJ2-7 better. Germline CDR1 is MNHEY and CDR2 is SVGAGI. The length of the CDR3 is 16 residues.

This clone was recorded only once. The rearrangement joins TRBV5-6 to TRBJ1-5; 10 positions match TRBD1. CDR3 length: 15 amino acids. V lost 0 bases and J lost 6; bases outside the gene matches: 3. Germline CDR1 and CDR2: SGHDT and YYEEEE. For the CDR3, the DNA is TGTGCCAGCAGCTTGGGGGACAGGGGTCGTCAGCCCCAGCATTTT. This translates into CASSLGDRGRQPQHF.

J is TRBJ1-5 and V is TRBV2, with D maybe TRBD1 (5 bases). Trimming cost V 5 bases and J 4 bases, with 12 bases left between them. CDR3 length: 14 amino acids. Germline V gene sequence: CDR1 SNHLY, CDR2 FYNNEI. CDR3 bases: TGTGCCAGCAGTCCGGGACCCAGAAATCAGCCCCAGCATTTT. Translation gives CASSPGPRNQPQHF.